These 11 T cell receptor beta chains originate from one sample sequenced in a study of control samples from healthy donors and cancer patients. Some clones are missing from TCRdb's copy, which holds only in-frame ones; the method was immunoSEQ multiplex PCR. The table shows under 450,000 clones, with roughly 90% occurring only once. Sample: PBMCs. The origin of the receptors is a man in his forties with head and neck cancer.

This clone was counted a single time. This chain links TRBV5-1 with TRBJ2-1; 13 bases match TRBD2. Looked up from germline, CDR1 is SGHRS and CDR2 is YFSETQ. CDR3 size: 16 residues. V gave up 6 bases and J gave up 9 bases; unmatched junction bases: 12. In nucleotides, the CDR3 is TGCGCCAGCACCTCTAGCCAACTAGCGGGAGGGAGTGAGCAGTTCTTC. This encodes CASTSSQLAGGSEQFF.

The chain uses TRBV9 and TRBJ2-1; D call uncertain. Germline V gives CDR1 SGDLS, CDR2 YYNGEE. This CDR3 is built from 15 residues. Deletions cut 4 bases from V and 2 bases from J, with 13 bases between. This chain's CDR3 is CASSPSGGTYNEQFF. In DNA form, the CDR3 reads TGTGCCAGCAGCCCTAGTGGTGGAACCTACAATGAGCAGTTCTTC.

The genes are TRBV3-1 (or the pseudogene TRBV3-2) and TRBJ1-4, with 7 bases fitting TRBD1. The CDR3 is 15 amino acids. The germline V gene encodes CDR1 LGHDT and CDR2 YNNKEL (reference sequence). V shed 4 bases and J 7 bases; nucleotides not matched to a gene: 9. CDR3 sequence: CASSPRRTGGEKLFF. The CDR3 region has the DNA TGTGCCAGCAGCCCCCGTAGGACAGGAGGTGAAAAACTGTTTTTT.

The chain carries TRBV13 and TRBJ2-2, with a tentative D call TRBD1 (6 bases). V lost 5 bases, J lost 5 bases, and 15 bases lay in between. The germline CDR1 and CDR2 sequences are PRHDT and FYEKMQ (reference sequence). CDR3 length: 15 residues. CDR3 sequence (DNA): TGTGCCAGCAGCCCCCAAGGGGGAAAGACCGGGGAGCTGTTTTTT. This sequence encodes CASSPQGGKTGELFF.

This rearrangement joins TRBV11-2 to TRBJ2-1, with 8 bases matching TRBD2. The CDR3 runs 14 residues. Germline CDR1 and CDR2: SGHAT and FQNNGV. With V trimmed by 1 base and J by 6 bases, 2 bases remained unmatched. The CDR3 sequence: CASSLAGGFNEQFF. Written as DNA, the CDR3 is TGTGCCAGCAGCTTAGCGGGGGGGTTCAATGAGCAGTTCTTC.

The V call is TRBV30, the J call TRBJ1-3; weak D call: TRBD1 (5 bases). The length of the CDR3 is 15 residues. Germline V CDR1 and CDR2: GTSNPN, SVGIG (reference sequence). Deletions cut 1 base from V and 4 bases from J, with 14 bases between. CDR3 in amino acids: CAWSERKGVGNTIYF. CDR3 DNA sequence: TGTGCCTGGAGTGAGAGGAAAGGGGTCGGAAACACCATATATTTT.

Concerning this clone itself: Sequence at one end of the junction differs from germline and may be a read error. The chain combines TRBV12-3 or TRBV12-4 with TRBJ1-1, with D unresolved. This CDR3 has 11 residues. The CDR3: CASSTDTQAFF. CDR3 in DNA: TGTGCCAGCAGTACCGACACTCAAGCTTTCTTT.

The J gene is TRBJ1-1, the V gene TRBV6-1; 11 positions match TRBD1. Germline V lookup: CDR1 MNHNS, CDR2 SASEGT. J lost 4 bases, V lost 2 bases, and 6 bases had no gene match. CDR3 length: 16 amino acids. The CDR3 here is CASSERTGGSGTEAFF. CDR3 sequence (DNA): TGTGCCAGCAGTGAAAGGACAGGGGGCTCTGGCACTGAAGCTTTCTTT.

The sample holds one count of this clone. The chain carries TRBV9 and TRBJ2-5, with 9 nucleotides matching TRBD2. Germline values: CDR1 SGDLS, CDR2 YYNGEE. This CDR3 is 15 amino acids long. J gave up 5 bases and V 3 bases, and 8 bases lay outside the gene matches. CDR3 amino acids: CASSELAGGRETQYF. CDR3 in DNA: TGTGCCAGCAGCGAGTTGGCGGGAGGGCGGGAGACCCAGTACTTC.

The chain links TRBV24-1 to TRBJ2-7, with D tentatively TRBD1 or TRBD2 (5 bases each). The germline V gene encodes CDR1 KGHDR and CDR2 SFDVKD. This CDR3 is 14 amino acids long. V lost 6 bases to trimming and J lost 0 bases, with 11 bases between them. The CDR3 protein is CATSRDGSSYEQYF. CDR3 in DNA: TGTGCCACCAGTAGGGACGGTAGCTCCTACGAGCAGTACTTC.

This sequence joins TRBV5-8 and TRBJ2-7; 8 bases map to TRBD1. V trimming: 4 bases; J trimming: 2 bases; junction bases outside the gene matches: 11. Germline V gene sequence: CDR1 SGHTS, CDR2 YDEGEE. The CDR3 consists of 16 residues. The CDR3 sequence is CASSGRQGKTAYEQYF. The CDR3 DNA follows: TGTGCCAGCAGCGGGAGACAGGGGAAGACTGCCTACGAGCAGTACTTC.